This T cell receptor (beta chain) was documented in a study of cytomegalovirus exposure and HLA in healthy donors. This CDR3 has 14 residues. J lost 6 bases, V lost 6 bases, and 5 bases had no gene match. Germline assignment: CDR1 MNHEY and CDR2 SVGAGI. With respect to this clone: As yet, its antigen is unknown.

Study findings and constraints: Using the classifier, cytomegalovirus status was reportedly diagnosed with high specificity and sensitivity.

Assay used: immunoSEQ multiplex PCR; TCRdb lists only in-frame clones, some missing. Here the sample spans some 90,000 clones, more than 85% being singletons. Sequenced: PBMCs. This sequence originates from a man aged 18-30 years in good health and CMV-seropositive. The chain recombines TRBV6-5 with TRBJ1-4; 9 nucleotides line up with TRBD1. CDR3 in DNA: TGTGCCAGCAGGCCCGGGACAGGGCATGAAAAACTGTTTTTT. As protein: CASRPGTGHEKLFF.